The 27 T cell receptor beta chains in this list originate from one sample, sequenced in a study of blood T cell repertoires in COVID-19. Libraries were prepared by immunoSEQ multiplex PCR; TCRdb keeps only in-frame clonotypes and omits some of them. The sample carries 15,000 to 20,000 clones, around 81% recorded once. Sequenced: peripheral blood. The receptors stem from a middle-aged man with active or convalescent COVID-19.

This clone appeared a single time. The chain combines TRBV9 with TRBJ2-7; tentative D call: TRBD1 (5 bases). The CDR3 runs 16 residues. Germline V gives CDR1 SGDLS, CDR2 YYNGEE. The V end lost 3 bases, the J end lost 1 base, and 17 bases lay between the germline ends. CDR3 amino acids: CASSAGKGARSYEQYF. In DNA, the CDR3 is TGTGCCAGCAGCGCGGGCAAAGGGGCCCGATCCTACGAGCAGTACTTC. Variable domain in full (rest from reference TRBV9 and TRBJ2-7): DSGVTQTPKHLITATGQRVTLRCSPRSGDLSVYWYQQSLDQGLQFLIQYYNGEERAKGNILERFSAQQFPDLHSELNLSSLELGDSALYFCASSAGKGARSYEQYFGPGTRLTVT.

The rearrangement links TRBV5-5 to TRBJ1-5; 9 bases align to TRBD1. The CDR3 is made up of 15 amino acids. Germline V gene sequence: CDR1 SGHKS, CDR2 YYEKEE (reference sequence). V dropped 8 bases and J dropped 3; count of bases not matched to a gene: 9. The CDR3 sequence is CASHRGPGFNQPQHF. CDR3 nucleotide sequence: TGTGCCAGTCACAGGGGGCCGGGGTTCAATCAGCCCCAGCATTTT.

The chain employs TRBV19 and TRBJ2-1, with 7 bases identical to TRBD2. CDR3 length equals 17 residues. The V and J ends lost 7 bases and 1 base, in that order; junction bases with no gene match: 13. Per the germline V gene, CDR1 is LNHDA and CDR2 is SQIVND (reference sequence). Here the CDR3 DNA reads TGTGCCAGTACTAGCGGTTCGCTGGAGAGGTCCTACAATGAGCAGTTCTTC. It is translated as CASTSGSLERSYNEQFF.

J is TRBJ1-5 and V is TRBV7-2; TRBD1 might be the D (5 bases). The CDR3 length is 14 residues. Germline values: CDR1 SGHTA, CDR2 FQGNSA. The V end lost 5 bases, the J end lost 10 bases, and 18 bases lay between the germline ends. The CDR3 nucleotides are TGTGCCAGCAGCCCCCCCGGTGGGGCCCGTCCCCAGCATTTT. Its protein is CASSPPGGARPQHF.

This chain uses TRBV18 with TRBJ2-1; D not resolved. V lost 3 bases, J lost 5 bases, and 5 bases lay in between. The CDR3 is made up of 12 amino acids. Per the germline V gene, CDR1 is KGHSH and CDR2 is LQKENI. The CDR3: CASSPSDNEQFF. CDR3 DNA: TGTGCCAGCTCACCCTCAGACAATGAGCAGTTCTTC.

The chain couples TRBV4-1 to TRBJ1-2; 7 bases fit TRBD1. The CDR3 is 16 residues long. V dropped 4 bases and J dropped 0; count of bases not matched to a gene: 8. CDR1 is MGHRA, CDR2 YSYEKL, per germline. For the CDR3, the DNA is TGCGCCAGCAGCCCAGTACACACAGGGGCTAACTATGGCTACACCTTC. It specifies CASSPVHTGANYGYTF.

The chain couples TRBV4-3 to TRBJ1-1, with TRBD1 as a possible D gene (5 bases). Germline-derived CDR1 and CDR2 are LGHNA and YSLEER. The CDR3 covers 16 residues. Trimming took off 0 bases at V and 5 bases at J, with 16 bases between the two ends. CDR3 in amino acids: CASSQDEWRGSTEAFF. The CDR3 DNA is TGCGCCAGCAGCCAAGACGAGTGGAGGGGAAGTACTGAAGCTTTCTTT.

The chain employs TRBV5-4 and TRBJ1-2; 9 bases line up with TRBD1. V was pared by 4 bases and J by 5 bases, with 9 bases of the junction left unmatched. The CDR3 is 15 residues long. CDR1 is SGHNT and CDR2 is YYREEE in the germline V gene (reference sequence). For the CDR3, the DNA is TGTGCCAGCAGCGGGACAGGGAGTAATTATTATGGCTACACCTTC. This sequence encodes CASSGTGSNYYGYTF.

The chain's CDR3 is CASSLSEGQNYGYTF. CDR3 nucleotide sequence: TGTGCCAGTAGTCTATCCGAGGGACAGAACTATGGCTACACCTTC. The chain links TRBV19 to TRBJ1-2; TRBD1 agrees at 7 bases. This CDR3 has 15 amino acids. CDR1 and CDR2 from the germline V gene are LNHDA and SQIVND (reference sequence). V shed 5 bases, J shed 2 bases, and the junction held 8 bases outside the gene matches.

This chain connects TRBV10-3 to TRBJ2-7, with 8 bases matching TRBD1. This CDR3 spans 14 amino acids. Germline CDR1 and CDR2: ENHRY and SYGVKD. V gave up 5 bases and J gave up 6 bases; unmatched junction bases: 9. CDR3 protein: CAISSTQQGGEQYF. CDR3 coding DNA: TGTGCCATCAGTTCCACCCAACAGGGGGGCGAGCAGTACTTC.

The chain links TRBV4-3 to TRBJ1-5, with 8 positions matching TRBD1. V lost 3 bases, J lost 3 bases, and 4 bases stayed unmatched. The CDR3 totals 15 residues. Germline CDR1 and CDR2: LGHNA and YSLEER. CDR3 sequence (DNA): TGCGCCAGCAGCCATTATCAGGGGGCCAATCAGCCCCAGCATTTT. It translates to CASSHYQGANQPQHF.

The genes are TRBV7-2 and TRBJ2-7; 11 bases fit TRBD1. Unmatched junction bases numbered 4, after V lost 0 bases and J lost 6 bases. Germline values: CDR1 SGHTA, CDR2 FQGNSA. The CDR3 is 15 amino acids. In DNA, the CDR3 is TGTGCCAGCAGCTTAGCCCCGGACAGGGGGCCCGAGCAGTACTTC. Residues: CASSLAPDRGPEQYF.

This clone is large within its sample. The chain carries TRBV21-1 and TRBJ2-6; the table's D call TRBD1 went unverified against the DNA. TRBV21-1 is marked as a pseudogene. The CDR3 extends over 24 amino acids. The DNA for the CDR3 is TGTGCCAGCAGCAACACCCTGGGACAGGGAATAACAGCGGGGGACCCGTCTGGGGCCAACGTCCTGACTTTC. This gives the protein CASSNTLGQGITAGDPSGANVLTF.

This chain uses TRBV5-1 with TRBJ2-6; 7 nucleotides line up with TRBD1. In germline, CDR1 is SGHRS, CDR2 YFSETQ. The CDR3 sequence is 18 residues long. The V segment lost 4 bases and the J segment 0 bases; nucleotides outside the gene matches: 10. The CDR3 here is CASSVIPGGVSGANVLTF. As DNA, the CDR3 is TGCGCCAGCAGCGTTATTCCAGGGGGAGTCTCTGGGGCCAACGTCCTGACTTTC.

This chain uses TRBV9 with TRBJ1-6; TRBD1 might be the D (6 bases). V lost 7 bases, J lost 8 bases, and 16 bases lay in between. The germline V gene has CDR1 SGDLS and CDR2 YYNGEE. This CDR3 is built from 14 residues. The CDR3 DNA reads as TGTGCCAGCGGGGCGGGGGCTATGGATTCACCCCTCCACTTT. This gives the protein CASGAGAMDSPLHF.

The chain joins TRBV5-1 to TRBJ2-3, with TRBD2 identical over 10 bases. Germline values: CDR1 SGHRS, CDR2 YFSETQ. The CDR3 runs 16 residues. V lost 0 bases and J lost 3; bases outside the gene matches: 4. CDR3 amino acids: CASSLVASGGTDTQYF. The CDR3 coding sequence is TGCGCCAGCAGCTTGGTTGCTAGCGGGGGAACAGATACGCAGTATTTT.

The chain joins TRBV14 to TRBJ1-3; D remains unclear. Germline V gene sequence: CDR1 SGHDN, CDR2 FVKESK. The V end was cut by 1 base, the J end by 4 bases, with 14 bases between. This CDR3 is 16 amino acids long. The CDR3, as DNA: TGTGCCAGCAGCCAAGCGGTTCGAGCGGGGGGAAACACCATATATTTT. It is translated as CASSQAVRAGGNTIYF.

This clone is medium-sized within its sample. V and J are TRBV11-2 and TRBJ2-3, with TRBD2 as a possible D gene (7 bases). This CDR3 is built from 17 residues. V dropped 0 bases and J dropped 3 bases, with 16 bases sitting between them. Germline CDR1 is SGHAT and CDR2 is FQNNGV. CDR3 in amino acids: CASSLDKGGFLTDTQYF. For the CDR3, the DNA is TGTGCCAGCAGCTTAGATAAGGGGGGGTTTCTAACAGATACGCAGTATTTT.

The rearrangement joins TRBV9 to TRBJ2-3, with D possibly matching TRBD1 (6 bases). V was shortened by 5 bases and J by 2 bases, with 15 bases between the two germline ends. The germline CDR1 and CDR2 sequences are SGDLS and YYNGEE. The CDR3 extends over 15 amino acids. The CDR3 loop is CASREGGLNTDTQYF. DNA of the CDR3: TGTGCCAGCAGGGAAGGGGGTCTGAACACAGATACGCAGTATTTT.

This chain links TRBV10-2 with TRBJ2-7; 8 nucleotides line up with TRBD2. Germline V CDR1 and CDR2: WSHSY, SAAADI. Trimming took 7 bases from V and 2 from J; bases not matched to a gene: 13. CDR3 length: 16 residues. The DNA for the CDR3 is TGCGCCAGCAAAGACGGGGGGGCCATCCAAACCTACGAGCAGTACTTC. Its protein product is CASKDGGAIQTYEQYF.

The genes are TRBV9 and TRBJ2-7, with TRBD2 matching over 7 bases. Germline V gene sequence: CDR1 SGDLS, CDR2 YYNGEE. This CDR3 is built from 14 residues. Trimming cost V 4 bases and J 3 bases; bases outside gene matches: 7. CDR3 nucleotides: TGTGCCAGCAGCCCGCGGGACTACAACTACGAGCAGTACTTC. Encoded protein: CASSPRDYNYEQYF.

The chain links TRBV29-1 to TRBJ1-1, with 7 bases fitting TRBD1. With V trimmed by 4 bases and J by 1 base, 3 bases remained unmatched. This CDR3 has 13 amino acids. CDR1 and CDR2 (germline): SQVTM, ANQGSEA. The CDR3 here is CSVVRDRNTEAFF. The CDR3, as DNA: TGCAGCGTTGTTCGGGACAGGAACACTGAAGCTTTCTTT.

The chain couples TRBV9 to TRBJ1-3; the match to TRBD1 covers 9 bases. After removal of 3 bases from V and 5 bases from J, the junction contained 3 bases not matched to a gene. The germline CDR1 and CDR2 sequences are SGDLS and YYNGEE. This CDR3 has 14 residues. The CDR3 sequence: CASSADRGRNTIYF. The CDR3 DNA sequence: TGTGCCAGCAGCGCGGACAGGGGCAGAAACACCATATATTTT.

CDR3 sequence (DNA): TGCGCCAGCAGCCCTCGGACAGGGGCCTCGGAGACCCAGTACTTC. The encoded protein is CASSPRTGASETQYF. This rearrangement joins TRBV5-1 to TRBJ2-5, with 9 bases lining up with TRBD1. With V trimmed by 4 bases and J by 5 bases, 9 bases remained unmatched. Germline V lookup: CDR1 SGHRS, CDR2 YFSETQ. This CDR3 contains 15 residues.

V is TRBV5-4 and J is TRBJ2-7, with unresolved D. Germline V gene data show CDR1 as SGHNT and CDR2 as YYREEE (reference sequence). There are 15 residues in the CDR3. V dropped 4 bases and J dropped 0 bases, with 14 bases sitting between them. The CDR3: CASSRLDRSSYEQYF. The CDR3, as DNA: TGTGCCAGCAGCCGACTCGACCGGAGCTCCTACGAGCAGTACTTC.

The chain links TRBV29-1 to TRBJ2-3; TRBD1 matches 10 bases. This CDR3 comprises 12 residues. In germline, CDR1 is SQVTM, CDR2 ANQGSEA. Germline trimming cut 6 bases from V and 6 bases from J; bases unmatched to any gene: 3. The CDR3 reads CSVGTGEDTQYF. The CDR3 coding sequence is TGCAGCGTAGGGACAGGGGAGGATACGCAGTATTTT.

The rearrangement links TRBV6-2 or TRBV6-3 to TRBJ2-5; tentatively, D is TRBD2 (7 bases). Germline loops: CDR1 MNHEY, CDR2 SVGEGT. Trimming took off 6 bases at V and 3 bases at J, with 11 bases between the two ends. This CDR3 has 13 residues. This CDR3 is CASSRGGEETQYF. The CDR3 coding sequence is TGTGCCAGCAGCCGAGGGGGGGAAGAGACCCAGTACTTC.